These 12 T cell receptor beta chains were sequenced from one sample in a study of beta chain features in type 1 diabetes. The study's findings and limits: Moderately but significantly shorter TCRB CDR3s were found in Type 1 diabetes patients in all four CD4+ subsets.

The sequenced template was cDNA made from the entire isolated RNA. Clones were read by immunoSEQ multiplex PCR, and TCRdb kept only the in-frame ones, dropping some. The table has under 300,000 clones, around 21% seen once. No antigens are known for them. The sample comprised naive CD4+ T cells from blood. Every receptor here comes from a middle-aged woman with type 1 diabetes.

The chain couples TRBV27 to TRBJ2-5; 8 bases align to TRBD1. CDR3 length: 15 residues. Trimming removed 4 bases from V and 5 bases from J; junction bases left unmatched: 9. CDR1 is MNHEY and CDR2 is SMNVEV in the germline V gene (reference sequence). CDR3: CASSSGQGREETQYF. The CDR3 DNA reads as TGTGCCAGCAGTTCCGGACAGGGCAGGGAGGAGACCCAGTACTTC.

This clone was seen a handful of times. This chain uses TRBV25-1 with TRBJ1-1; no definite D call. The CDR3 has 15 residues. Trimming pared 4 bases from V and 5 bases from J, leaving 17 bases between. Germline V gene lookup returns CDR1 MGHDK and CDR2 SYGVNS. The CDR3 reads CASSGLPGRRTEAFF. CDR3 bases: TGTGCCAGCAGTGGACTACCGGGCCGGAGAACTGAAGCTTTCTTT.

The chain links TRBV2 to TRBJ1-4; no clear D gene. V was shortened by 10 bases and J by 8 bases, with 14 bases between the two germline ends. This CDR3 is built from 12 residues. Germline CDR1 SNHLY, CDR2 FYNNEI. This CDR3 reads CATRWGDEKLFF. CDR3 nucleotides: TGTGCCACTAGATGGGGAGACGAAAAACTGTTTTTT.

This clone was detected a few times. The chain employs TRBV27 and TRBJ2-5; TRBD1 aligns across 9 bases. V gave up 6 bases and J gave up 3 bases; unmatched junction bases: 2. From germline, CDR1 is MNHEY and CDR2 SMNVEV (reference sequence). The CDR3 contains 13 residues. The CDR3 spells CASRRTGEETQYF. The CDR3 DNA reads TGTGCCAGCAGAAGGACAGGGGAAGAGACCCAGTACTTC.

This clone was seen just once. This rearrangement joins TRBV30 to TRBJ1-2, with D perhaps matching TRBD1 (5 bases). The CDR3 spans 13 residues. Germline V gene sequence: CDR1 GTSNPN, CDR2 SVGIG (reference sequence). V was clipped by 4 bases and J by 8 bases, with 17 bases between them. The CDR3: CAWTPMGLKGYTF. DNA for the CDR3: TGTGCCTGGACCCCCATGGGACTAAAAGGCTACACCTTC.

The chain is built from TRBV7-2 and TRBJ2-2; 11 bases match TRBD2. Germline CDR1 and CDR2: SGHTA and FQGNSA. Germline trimming cut 4 bases from V and 6 bases from J; bases unmatched to any gene: 1. The CDR3 covers 14 residues. In DNA, the CDR3 is TGTGCCAGCAGCTCACTAGCGGGAGCCGGGGAGCTGTTTTTT. This translates into CASSSLAGAGELFF.

This clone showed up just a few times. The chain carries TRBV7-2 and TRBJ2-2; the match to TRBD1 covers 7 bases. The V segment lost 5 bases and the J segment 1 base; nucleotides outside the gene matches: 7. Looked up from germline, CDR1 is SGHTA and CDR2 is FQGNSA. The CDR3 runs 16 residues. The CDR3 protein is CASSITGTVNTGELFF. In DNA, the CDR3 is TGTGCCAGCAGCATAACCGGGACAGTGAACACCGGGGAGCTGTTTTTT.

A few counts support this clone. J is TRBJ1-2 and V is TRBV2; maybe TRBD1 (5 bases). Between the trimmed V and J ends, which lost 7 bases and 0 bases, there was a span of 12 bases. The length of the CDR3 is 14 residues. CDR1 is SNHLY and CDR2 is FYNNEI in the germline V gene. In DNA, the CDR3 is TGTGCCAGCAAGGGGCAGGTTGCTAACTATGGCTACACCTTC. The encoded protein is CASKGQVANYGYTF.

This clone was seen more than once but under ten times. This chain links TRBV11-1 with TRBJ2-1, with 10 positions matching TRBD2. The germline gives CDR1 SGHAT, CDR2 FQDESV (reference sequence). This CDR3 contains 17 residues. V was clipped by 4 bases and J by 7 bases; unmatched bases: 13. CDR3 nucleotides: TGTGCCAGCAGCTCCCGGGGAGCGGGAGGGCCTGATAATGAGCAGTTCTTC. It yields the protein CASSSRGAGGPDNEQFF. Together with reference TRBV11-1 and TRBJ2-1, the CDR3 gives the full variable domain: EAEVAQSPRYKITEKSQAVAFWCDPISGHATLYWYRQILGQGPELLVQFQDESVVDDSQLPKDRFSAERLKGVDSTLKIQPAELGDSAMYLCASSSRGAGGPDNEQFFGPGTRLTVL.

The chain is built from TRBV7-2 and TRBJ2-5; no reliable D call. Per germline, CDR1 SGHTA and CDR2 FQGNSA. V gave up 5 bases and J gave up 4 bases, with 5 bases separating them. The CDR3 has 11 residues. CDR3 nucleotide sequence: TGTGCCAGCAGCGGCGGAGAGACCCAGTACTTC. Residues: CASSGGETQYF.

V and J are TRBV4-2 and TRBJ2-1; 15 nucleotides line up with TRBD2. The V gene end was trimmed by 4 bases and the J gene end by 4 bases; junction bases not matched to a gene: 5. In germline, CDR1 is LGHNA, CDR2 YNFKEQ. This CDR3 contains 17 residues. Written as DNA, the CDR3 is TGTGCCAGCAGCCCCCGGACTAGCGGGAGGGCTTACAATGAGCAGTTCTTC. Translated, it gives CASSPRTSGRAYNEQFF.

The genes are TRBV9 and TRBJ1-1; TRBD1 matches at 8 bases. Germline loops: CDR1 SGDLS, CDR2 YYNGEE. The CDR3 spans 14 residues. J lost 5 bases, V lost 4 bases, and 7 bases had no gene match. CDR3 nucleotide sequence: TGTGCCAGCAGCCCTTGGACAGGGAGAACTGAAGCTTTCTTT. As protein: CASSPWTGRTEAFF.